These 3 T cell receptor beta chains share one sample of origin, sequenced in a study of T cell changes during pregnancy in multiple sclerosis. Sequencing was performed with immunoSEQ multiplex PCR; in TCRdb, only in-frame clones are kept and a portion is missing. The sample contains 30,000 to 40,000 clones, around 90% of which appear only once. The sample in question was CD4+ T cells from peripheral blood mononuclear cells, obtained in the third trimester of pregnancy. Every receptor here comes from a female donor with multiple sclerosis, enrolled in a pregnancy study.

The chain uses TRBV2 and TRBJ2-7; TRBD2 matches at 7 bases. Germline V gene data show CDR1 as SNHLY and CDR2 as FYNNEI. V was pared by 7 bases and J by 4 bases, with 19 bases of the junction left unmatched. The CDR3 contains 17 residues. CDR3 sequence (DNA): TGTGCCAGCAAGGTTGAGGGCGGGAGTAGAGGTGTGTACGAGCAGTACTTC. Protein sequence: CASKVEGGSRGVYEQYF.

As DNA, the CDR3 is TGTGCCAGCAGCGTAGGTGGGGGGTTCTCTGGAAACACCATATATTTT. Translating it yields CASSVGGGFSGNTIYF. The gene calls are TRBV9 and TRBJ1-3, with a tentative D call TRBD1 (5 bases). Trimming removed 0 bases from V and 0 bases from J, with 10 bases in between. This CDR3 comprises 16 residues. Germline V gene sequence: CDR1 SGDLS, CDR2 YYNGEE.

The rearrangement joins TRBV2 to TRBJ2-5; 7 bases are shared with TRBD1. This CDR3 is 13 amino acids long. Trimming took 9 bases from V and 0 from J; bases not matched to a gene: 4. Germline-derived CDR1 and CDR2 are SNHLY and FYNNEI. The DNA of the CDR3 is TGTGCCAGGGGACAGAAGTACCAAGAGACCCAGTACTTC. Its protein product is CARGQKYQETQYF.